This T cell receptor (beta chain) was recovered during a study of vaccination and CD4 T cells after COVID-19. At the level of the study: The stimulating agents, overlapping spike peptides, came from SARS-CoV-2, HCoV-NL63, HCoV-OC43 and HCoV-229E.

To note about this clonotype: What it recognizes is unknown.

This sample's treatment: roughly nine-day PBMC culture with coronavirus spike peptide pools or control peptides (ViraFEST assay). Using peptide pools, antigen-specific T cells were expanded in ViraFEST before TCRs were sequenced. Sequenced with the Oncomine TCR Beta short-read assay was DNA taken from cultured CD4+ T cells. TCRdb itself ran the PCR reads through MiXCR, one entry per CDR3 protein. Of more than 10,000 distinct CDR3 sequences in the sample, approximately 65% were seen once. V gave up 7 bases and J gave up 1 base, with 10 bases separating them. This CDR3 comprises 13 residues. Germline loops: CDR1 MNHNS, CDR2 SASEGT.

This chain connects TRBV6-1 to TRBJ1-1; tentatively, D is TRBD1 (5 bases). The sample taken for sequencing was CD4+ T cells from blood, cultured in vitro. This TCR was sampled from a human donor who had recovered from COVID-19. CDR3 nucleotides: TGTGCCAGCAATAACAGGCAGAACACTGAAGCTTTCTTT. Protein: CASNNRQNTEAFF.